Sequencing of this TCR beta chain was carried out in a study of radiotherapy plus CTLA-4 blockade in lung cancer. Repertoires were generated with immunoSEQ multiplex PCR, while TCRdb's copy carries only in-frame clones and drops some. Of around 110,000 clones listed, 85% to 90% were seen once; the top ten hold under 2.5%. This CDR3 is built from 13 residues. Trimming removed 7 bases from V and 4 bases from J, with 13 bases in between. Germline V lookup: CDR1 SNHLY, CDR2 FYNNEI. V usage is TRBV2 and J usage is TRBJ1-2; no clear D. Here the sequenced sample was peripheral blood, taken from a patient treated with radiotherapy plus ipilimumab. The clonotype originates from a human donor with non-small cell lung cancer that progressed on radiotherapy plus ipilimumab. Some clones in this sample may be carry-over from other donors' samples. The CDR3 here is CASTGGLSYGYTF. CDR3 nucleotides: TGTGCCAGCACCGGAGGGTTATCCTATGGCTACACCTTC.